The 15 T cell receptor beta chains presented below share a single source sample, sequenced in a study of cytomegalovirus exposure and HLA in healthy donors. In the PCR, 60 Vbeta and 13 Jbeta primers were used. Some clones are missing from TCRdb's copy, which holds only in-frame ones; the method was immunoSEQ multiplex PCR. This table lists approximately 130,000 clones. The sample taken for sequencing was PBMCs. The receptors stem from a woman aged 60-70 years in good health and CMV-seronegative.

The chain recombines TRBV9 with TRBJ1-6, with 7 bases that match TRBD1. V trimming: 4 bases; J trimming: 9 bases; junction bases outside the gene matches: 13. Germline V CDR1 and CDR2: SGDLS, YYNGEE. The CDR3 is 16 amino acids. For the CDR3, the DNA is TGTGCCAGCAGCCCACGAACGACAGGGTTTAGTTCACCCCTCCACTTT. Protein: CASSPRTTGFSSPLHF.

The CDR3 reads CASSQVRGATGYTF. In nucleotides, the CDR3 is TGTGCCAGCAGCCAAGTCCGGGGGGCGACGGGCTACACCTTC. The chain recombines TRBV14 with TRBJ1-2; weak D call: TRBD1 (6 bases). There are 14 residues in the CDR3. V was shortened by 1 base and J by 8 bases, with 14 bases between the two germline ends. In germline, CDR1 is SGHDN, CDR2 FVKESK.

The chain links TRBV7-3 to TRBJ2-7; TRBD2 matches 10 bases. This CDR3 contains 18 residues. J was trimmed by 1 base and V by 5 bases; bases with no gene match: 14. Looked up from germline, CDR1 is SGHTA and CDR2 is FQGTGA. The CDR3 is CASSPFGLAGGTSYEQYF. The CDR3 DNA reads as TGTGCCAGCAGCCCCTTCGGTTTAGCGGGGGGCACATCCTACGAGCAGTACTTC. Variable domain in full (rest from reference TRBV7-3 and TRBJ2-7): GAGVSQTPSNKVTEKGKYVELRCDPISGHTALYWYRQSLGQGPEFLIYFQGTGAADDSGLPNDRFFAVRPEGSVSTLKIQRTERGDSAVYLCASSPFGLAGGTSYEQYFGPGTRLTVT.

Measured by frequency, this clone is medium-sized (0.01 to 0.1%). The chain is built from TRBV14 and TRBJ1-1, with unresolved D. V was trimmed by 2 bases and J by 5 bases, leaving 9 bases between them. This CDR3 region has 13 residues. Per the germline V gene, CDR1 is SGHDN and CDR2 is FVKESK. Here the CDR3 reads CASSQSPRTEAFF. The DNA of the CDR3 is TGTGCCAGCAGCCAAAGTCCCAGGACTGAAGCTTTCTTT.

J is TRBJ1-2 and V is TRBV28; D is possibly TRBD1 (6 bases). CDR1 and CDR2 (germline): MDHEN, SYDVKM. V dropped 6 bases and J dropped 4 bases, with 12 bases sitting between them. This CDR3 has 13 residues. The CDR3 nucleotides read TGTGCCAGCAGCCAGGGACACCTCTATGGCTACACCTTC. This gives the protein CASSQGHLYGYTF.

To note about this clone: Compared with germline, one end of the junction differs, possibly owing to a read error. The CDR3 region is CAGSPGTGRDSPLHF. The CDR3 DNA follows: TGTGCCGGCAGCCCGGGGACAGGGAGAGATTCACCCCTCCACTTT. The chain is built from TRBV7-9 and TRBJ1-6; 9 bases match TRBD1. From germline, CDR1 is SEHNR and CDR2 FQNEAQ (reference sequence). The CDR3 covers 15 residues.

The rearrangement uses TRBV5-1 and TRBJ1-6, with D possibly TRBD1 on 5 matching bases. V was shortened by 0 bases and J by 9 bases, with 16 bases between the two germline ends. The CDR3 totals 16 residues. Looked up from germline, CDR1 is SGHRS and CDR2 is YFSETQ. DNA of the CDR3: TGCGCCAGCAGCTTGGAGTGGCAGGGAGGTGGTTCACCCCTCCACTTT. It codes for CASSLEWQGGGSPLHF.

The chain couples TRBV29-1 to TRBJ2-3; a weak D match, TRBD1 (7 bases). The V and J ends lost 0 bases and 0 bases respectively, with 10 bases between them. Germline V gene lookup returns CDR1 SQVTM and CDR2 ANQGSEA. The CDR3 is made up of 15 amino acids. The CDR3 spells CSVEEAGQSTDTQYF. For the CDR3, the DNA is TGCAGCGTTGAAGAGGCGGGACAGAGCACAGATACGCAGTATTTT.

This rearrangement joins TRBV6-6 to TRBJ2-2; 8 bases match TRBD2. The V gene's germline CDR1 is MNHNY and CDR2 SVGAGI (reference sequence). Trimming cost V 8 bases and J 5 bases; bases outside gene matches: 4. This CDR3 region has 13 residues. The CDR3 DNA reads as TGTGCCAGCCGGGGGGGCCTTACCGGGGAGCTGTTTTTT. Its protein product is CASRGGLTGELFF.

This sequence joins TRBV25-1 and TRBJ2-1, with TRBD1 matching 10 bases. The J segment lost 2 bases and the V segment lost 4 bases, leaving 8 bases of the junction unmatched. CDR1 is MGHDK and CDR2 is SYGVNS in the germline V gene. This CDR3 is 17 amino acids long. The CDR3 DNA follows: TGTGCCAGCAGTGGGGACAGGGGACGACCCCCCTACAATGAGCAGTTCTTC. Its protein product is CASSGDRGRPPYNEQFF. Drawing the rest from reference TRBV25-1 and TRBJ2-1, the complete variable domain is EADIYQTPRYLVIGTGKKITLECSQTMGHDKMYWYQQDPGMELHLIHYSYGVNSTEKGDLSSESTVSRIRTEHFPLTLESARPSHTSQYLCASSGDRGRPPYNEQFFGPGTRLTVL.

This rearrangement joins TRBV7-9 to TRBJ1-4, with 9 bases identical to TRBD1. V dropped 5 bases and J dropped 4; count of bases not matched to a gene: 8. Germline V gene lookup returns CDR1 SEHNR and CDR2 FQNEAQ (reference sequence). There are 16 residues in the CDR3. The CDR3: CASSPRRQGVNEKLFF. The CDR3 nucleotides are TGTGCCAGCAGCCCCCGCCGACAGGGGGTTAATGAAAAACTGTTTTTT.

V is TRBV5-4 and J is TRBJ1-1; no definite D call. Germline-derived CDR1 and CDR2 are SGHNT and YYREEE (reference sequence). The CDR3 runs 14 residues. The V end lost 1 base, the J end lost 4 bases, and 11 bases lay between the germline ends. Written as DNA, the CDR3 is TGTGCCAGCAGCTTGTGGGCGCACGCCACTGAAGCTTTCTTT. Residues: CASSLWAHATEAFF.

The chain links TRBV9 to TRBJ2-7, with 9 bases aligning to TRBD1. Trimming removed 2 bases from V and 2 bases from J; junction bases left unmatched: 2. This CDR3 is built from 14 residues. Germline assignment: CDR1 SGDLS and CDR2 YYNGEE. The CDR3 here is CASSVGTGTYEQYF. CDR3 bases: TGTGCCAGCAGCGTGGGGACAGGGACCTACGAGCAGTACTTC.

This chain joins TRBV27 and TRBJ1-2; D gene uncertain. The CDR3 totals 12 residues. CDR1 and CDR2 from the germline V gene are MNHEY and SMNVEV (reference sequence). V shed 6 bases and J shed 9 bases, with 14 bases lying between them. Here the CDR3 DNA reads TGTGCCAGCAGCTTAAATAAGAGAAGCTACACCTTC. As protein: CASSLNKRSYTF.

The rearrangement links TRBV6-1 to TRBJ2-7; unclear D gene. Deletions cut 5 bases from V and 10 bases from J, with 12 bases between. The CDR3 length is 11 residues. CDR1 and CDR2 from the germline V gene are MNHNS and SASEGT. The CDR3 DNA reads TGTGCCAGCAGTCCGCGGAGAGAACAGTACTTC. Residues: CASSPRREQYF.